A single sample is the source of the 19 T cell receptor beta chains below, sequenced in a study of CD8 T cells in Susac syndrome (dated by TCRdb to about 2019). Library preparation employed the immunoSEQ multiplex PCR assay. RNA was extracted with the RNeasy kit and roughly 0.45 to 1 ug was reverse transcribed using random hexamers. TCRdb trimmed the raw reads at Q25, called clones with MiXCR and kept productive beta chains. Rows with a matching CDR3 protein are joined into one entry that keeps the most common DNA and genes. Within this sample are approximately 120,000 distinct CDR3 sequences, with over 85% of them counted one time only. The ten largest clones add up to 0.21% of the sample. The sample taken for sequencing was CD8+ T cells from PBMCs. The origin of the receptors is a human donor with Susac syndrome.

CDR3 residues: CASSYSRANYGYTF. The CDR3 coding sequence is TGTGCCAGCAGTTACTCTCGGGCTAACTATGGCTACACCTTC. The gene calls are TRBV6-5 and TRBJ1-2; the D is unclear. CDR3 length equals 14 residues. Germline assignment: CDR1 MNHEY and CDR2 SVGAGI. V shed 0 bases and J shed 0 bases, with 5 bases lying between them.

V gene TRBV13 combines with J gene TRBJ1-1; tentative D call: TRBD1 (5 bases). The CDR3 length is 13 residues. Germline V gene lookup returns CDR1 PRHDT and CDR2 FYEKMQ (reference sequence). Trimming shortened V by 6 bases and J by 0 bases, and 8 bases separated the two germline ends. CDR3 DNA: TGTGCCAGCAGACGGGGGTTGAACACTGAAGCTTTCTTT. Translating it yields CASRRGLNTEAFF.

This chain joins TRBV25-1 and TRBJ1-5; D gene unclear. Trimming removed 6 bases at V and 4 bases at J, with 13 bases between. This CDR3 has 14 residues. CDR1 and CDR2 (germline): MGHDK, SYGVNS. The CDR3 bases are TGTGCCAGCAGCGCCGACAAGCGTAATCAGCCCCAGCATTTT. Translated: CASSADKRNQPQHF.

V gene TRBV28 combines with J gene TRBJ2-1, with D possibly matching TRBD2 (6 bases). CDR3 length: 14 residues. Trimming removed 6 bases at V and 8 bases at J, with 17 bases between. Germline loops: CDR1 MDHEN, CDR2 SYDVKM. This CDR3 is CASSVLGLADEQFF. The CDR3 nucleotides are TGTGCCAGCAGCGTCTTGGGTTTAGCGGATGAGCAGTTCTTC.

The V call is TRBV5-1, the J call TRBJ2-1; no reliable D call. With 6 bases removed from V and 9 bases from J, the gap between germline ends came to 13 bases. The CDR3 length is 12 residues. Germline V gene lookup returns CDR1 SGHRS and CDR2 YFSETQ. DNA of the CDR3: TGCGCCAGCAAGTTAGCTATAGGTGAGCAGTTCTTC. It translates to CASKLAIGEQFF.

This chain joins TRBV15 and TRBJ2-2, with 7 nucleotides matching TRBD1. Germline-derived CDR1 and CDR2 are LNHNV and YYDKDF (reference sequence). V lost 1 base to trimming and J lost 4 bases; unmatched junction nucleotides: 0. The CDR3 extends over 14 amino acids. CDR3 coding DNA: TGTGCCACCAGCAGAGGGGACAGCACCGGGGAGCTGTTTTTT. This gives the protein CATSRGDSTGELFF.

This clonotype has a handful of counts. CDR3 region: CASSPGTSSTDTQYF. In DNA, the CDR3 is TGTGCCAGCAGCCCCGGGACATCTAGCACAGATACGCAGTATTTT. This sequence joins TRBV5-4 and TRBJ2-3; tentative D call: TRBD1 (6 bases). Trimming took 4 bases from V and 0 from J, leaving 12 bases between them. Looked up from germline, CDR1 is SGHNT and CDR2 is YYREEE (reference sequence). There are 15 residues in the CDR3.

The chain combines TRBV27 with TRBJ2-5, with TRBD2 matching 12 bases. This CDR3 has 15 residues. With V trimmed by 6 bases and J by 2 bases, 4 bases remained unmatched. Germline V gene sequence: CDR1 MNHEY, CDR2 SMNVEV (reference sequence). The CDR3 loop is CASRETSGGQETQYF. CDR3 sequence (DNA): TGTGCCAGCAGAGAGACTAGCGGGGGACAAGAGACCCAGTACTTC.

The genes are TRBV12-5 and TRBJ2-2, with TRBD1 identical over 7 bases. There are 16 residues in the CDR3. Trimming at V came to 3 bases and at J to 0 bases, leaving 4 bases not matched to a gene. Germline values: CDR1 LGHNT, CDR2 FRNRAP. CDR3 region: CASGLAGGANTGELFF. As DNA, the CDR3 is TGTGCTAGTGGTTTAGCAGGGGGTGCGAACACCGGGGAGCTGTTTTTT.

The chain combines TRBV4-2 with TRBJ2-5; 12 bases map to TRBD2. V lost 3 bases, J lost 4 bases, and 3 bases stayed unmatched. Per the germline V gene, CDR1 is LGHNA and CDR2 is YNFKEQ. The CDR3 has 15 amino acids. Here the CDR3 reads CASSHGLAGIETQYF. In nucleotides, the CDR3 is TGTGCCAGCAGCCACGGACTAGCGGGAATAGAGACCCAGTACTTC.

DNA of the CDR3: TGTGCCAGCAATCCTCTAGGAGTCGATGAGCAGTTCTTC. Residues: CASNPLGVDEQFF. The chain links TRBV12-3 or TRBV12-4 to TRBJ2-1; no firm D call. The ends were cut back, 7 bases at V and 8 bases at J, with 15 bases in the middle. The CDR3 length is 13 residues.

The chain carries TRBV3-1 and TRBJ2-5; TRBD1 agrees at 7 bases. The CDR3 runs 16 residues. The germline CDR1 and CDR2 sequences are LGHDT and YNNKEL (reference sequence). V lost 3 bases, J lost 5 bases, and 12 bases stayed unmatched. The CDR3 DNA follows: TGTGCCAGCAGCCAGGAGTCGGACAGGCCAGGGGAGACCCAGTACTTC. Translating gives CASSQESDRPGETQYF.

The V and J genes are TRBV20-1 and TRBJ2-1; TRBD2 is a possible D gene (7 bases). This CDR3 has 15 amino acids. Germline CDR1 DFQATT, CDR2 SNEGSKA (reference sequence). V was trimmed by 6 bases and J by 5 bases, leaving 20 bases between them. The CDR3 reads CSAPERGAVDNEQFF. The DNA of the CDR3 is TGCAGTGCCCCAGAACGGGGGGCCGTAGACAATGAGCAGTTCTTC.

The V and J genes are TRBV27 and TRBJ2-7, with D maybe TRBD2 (5 bases). The germline V gene has CDR1 MNHEY and CDR2 SMNVEV (reference sequence). Trimming stripped 2 bases from V and 3 bases from J, with 11 bases between. The CDR3 is 14 amino acids. The CDR3 here is CASSLRGSIYEQYF. The CDR3 DNA reads as TGTGCCAGCAGTTTACGGGGATCTATCTACGAGCAGTACTTC.

This chain uses TRBV7-8 with TRBJ1-1; tentatively, D is TRBD1 (6 bases). Germline-derived CDR1 and CDR2 are SGHVS and FQNEAQ. V lost 5 bases and J lost 1, with 14 bases in between. There are 15 residues in the CDR3. This CDR3 is CASSARQTGNTEAFF. In nucleotides, the CDR3 is TGTGCCAGCAGCGCACGCCAGACAGGGAACACTGAAGCTTTCTTT.

In its sample, this clonotype was seen once. This chain links TRBV14 with TRBJ2-5, with 7 bases matching TRBD1. Germline V lookup: CDR1 SGHDN, CDR2 FVKESK. J gave up 5 bases and V 4 bases, and 4 bases lay outside the gene matches. CDR3 size: 13 residues. The DNA for the CDR3 is TGTGCCAGCAGCCGACAGGGTTCCGAGACCCAGTACTTC. The encoded protein is CASSRQGSETQYF.

V is TRBV12-5 and J is TRBJ2-7, with TRBD1 as a possible D gene (6 bases). CDR3 length equals 15 residues. Trimming shortened V by 7 bases and J by 4 bases, and 20 bases separated the two germline ends. CDR1 and CDR2 from the germline V gene are LGHNT and FRNRAP. Here the CDR3 reads CASASPDRLIYEQYF. DNA for the CDR3: TGTGCTAGTGCTAGTCCGGACAGACTAATATACGAGCAGTACTTC.

The V gene is TRBV20-1, the J gene TRBJ1-5, with D perhaps matching TRBD1 (6 bases). The CDR3 sequence is 12 residues long. The germline V gene has CDR1 DFQATT and CDR2 SNEGSKA (reference sequence). The V end lost 4 bases, the J end lost 6 bases, and 10 bases lay between the germline ends. CDR3 sequence: CSAIQGPQPQHF. CDR3 DNA: TGCAGTGCTATACAGGGACCTCAGCCCCAGCATTTT.

The chain couples TRBV5-6 to TRBJ2-7; D is tentatively TRBD1 or TRBD2 (6 bases each). Trimming took 3 bases from V and 5 from J, leaving 18 bases between them. The germline V gene has CDR1 SGHDT and CDR2 YYEEEE. The CDR3 has 15 residues. The CDR3 loop is CASSWGGTTRHEQYF. Here the CDR3 DNA reads TGTGCCAGCAGCTGGGGCGGGACAACCCGCCACGAGCAGTACTTC.